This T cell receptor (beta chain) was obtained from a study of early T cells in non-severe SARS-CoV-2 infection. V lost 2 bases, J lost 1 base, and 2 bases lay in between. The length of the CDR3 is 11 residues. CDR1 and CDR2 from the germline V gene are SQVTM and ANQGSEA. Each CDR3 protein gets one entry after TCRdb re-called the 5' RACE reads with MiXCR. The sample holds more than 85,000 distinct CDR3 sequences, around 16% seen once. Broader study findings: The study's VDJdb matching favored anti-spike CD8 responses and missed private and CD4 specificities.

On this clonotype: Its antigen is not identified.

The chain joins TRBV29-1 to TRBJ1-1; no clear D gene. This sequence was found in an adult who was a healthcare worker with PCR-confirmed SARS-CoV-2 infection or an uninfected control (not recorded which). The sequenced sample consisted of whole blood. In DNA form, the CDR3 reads TGCAGCGTTGAACAGAACACTGAAGCTTTCTTT. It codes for CSVEQNTEAFF. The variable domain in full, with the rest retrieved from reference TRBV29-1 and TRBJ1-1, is SAVISQKPSRDICQRGTSLTIQCQVDSQVTMMFWYRQQPGQSLTLIATANQGSEATYESGFVIDKFPISRPNLTFSTLTVSNMSPEDSSIYLCSVEQNTEAFFGQGTRLTVV.